This record covers a single T cell receptor beta chain. These data come from a study of CD8 T cells in Susac syndrome. The CDR3 has 16 amino acids. Per germline, CDR1 SGHTA and CDR2 FQGNSA. With V trimmed by 2 bases and J by 2 bases, 5 bases remained unmatched. A quantity of 0.5 to 1 ug RNA underwent reverse transcription using random hexamers. TCRdb reanalysed the immunoSEQ multiplex PCR reads using MiXCR and keeps one entry per CDR3 protein. This sample carries roughly 190,000 distinct CDR3 sequences, about 94% of them seen once, and the ten largest clones take 0.1%. The sequence was obtained from a human donor in good health. The source material was CD4+ T cells from PBMCs. This chain joins TRBV7-2 and TRBJ2-3; 9 bases map to TRBD2. The DNA for the CDR3 is TGTGCCAGCAGCTTACGTAGCGGGGGCCTCACAGATACGCAGTATTTT. It specifies CASSLRSGGLTDTQYF. The full variable domain, its missing parts supplied by reference TRBV7-2 and TRBJ2-3, is GAGVSQSPSNKVTEKGKDVELRCDPISGHTALYWYRQSLGQGLEFLIYFQGNSAPDKSGLPSDRFSAERTGGSVSTLTIQRTQQEDSAVYLCASSLRSGGLTDTQYFGPGTRLTVL.